A selection of T cell receptor beta chains follows, all from one sample in a study of cytomegalovirus exposure and HLA in healthy donors. Method: immunoSEQ multiplex PCR; TCRdb's copy keeps in-frame clones and lacks some. The data show 110,000 or so clones, more than 75% seen once. Sequences were obtained from PBMCs. Every receptor here comes from a man younger than 35 in good health and CMV-seronegative. Each CDR3 is given with its conserved first and last residue. Clone size is shown for a subset of rows, as once, few, many or a class of expanded clone.

clone_size j_call v_call cdr3_aa
once TRBJ2-5 TRBV30 CAWSPRWGTKETQYF
. TRBJ1-5 TRBV7-8 CASSLAAGSNQPQHF
. TRBJ1-2 TRBV19 CASSIAPGGYTF
. TRBJ1-3 TRBV5-1 CASSPDSLRNTIYF
few TRBJ2-7 TRBV18 CASSPSSYEQYF
. TRBJ2-3 TRBV27 CASRRGSSAIDTDTQYF
few TRBJ2-1 TRBV30 CAWSLAGGNEQFF
. TRBJ2-1 TRBV5-1 CASSLKGVPFHEQFF
. TRBJ1-2 TRBV5-6 CASSAGGTYGYTF
. TRBJ1-6 TRBV5-1 CASSLGSGDRSYNSPLHF
. TRBJ1-4 TRBV27 CASSPPPTGGEKLFF
. TRBJ1-5 TRBV9 CASSPLAGSNQPQHF
. TRBJ2-7 TRBV7-9 CASSAAAAYEQYF
. TRBJ2-5 TRBV27 CASSLKGVGTRETQYF
. TRBJ1-2 TRBV19 CASSTGQGPLNYGYTF
. TRBJ1-5 TRBV19 CASSIGTGSNQPQHF
. TRBJ2-7 TRBV5-1 CASSLRTATYEQYF
. TRBJ2-2 TRBV29-1 CSVPSPLSGVAAGELFF
. TRBJ1-2 TRBV2 CASSFPGQNNYGYTF
. TRBJ1-1 TRBV15 CATSIVGGFTEAFF
. TRBJ1-6 TRBV4-2 CASSQVGLNSPLHF
. TRBJ1-1 TRBV19 CASSPTASQGGTEAFF
. TRBJ2-1 TRBV2 CASSGGTSGSWYYNEQFF
. TRBJ2-3 TRBV7-2 CASSLAQGGTDTQYF
. TRBJ2-7 TRBV7-9 CASSSQQGADSYEQYF
. TRBJ1-4 TRBV7-9 CASSLEGWSEKLFF
. TRBJ1-1 TRBV6-1 CASSVEGGNTEAFF
. TRBJ2-1 TRBV18 CASSPPTSGGTRKVF
. TRBJ1-1 TRBV10-2 CASSHRGEDTEAFF
. TRBJ2-7 TRBV5-8 CASSGVLQWTGGYEQYF
. TRBJ2-1 TRBV6-1 CASSERQGLAAGHYNEQFF